Each of the 7 T cell receptor beta chains below was sequenced from the same sample in a study of OX40 agonist ivuxolimab in advanced cancers. Repertoires were generated with immunoSEQ multiplex PCR, while TCRdb's copy carries only in-frame clones and drops some. The sample contains more than 95,000 clones, 92% of which appear only once. Sequenced material: CD4+ or CD8+ T cells sorted from blood, taken in a trial of the OX40 agonist ivuxolimab. These receptors originate from an adult with an advanced solid tumor such as melanoma, head and neck, liver or kidney cancer.

The gene calls are TRBV19 and TRBJ1-5, with D hard to call. V was clipped by 4 bases and J by 3 bases, with 7 bases between them. Germline CDR1 is LNHDA and CDR2 is SQIVND (reference sequence). The CDR3 runs 13 residues. CDR3 bases: TGTGCCAGTAGTACCGGCCCCAATCAGCCCCAGCATTTT. The encoded protein is CASSTGPNQPQHF.

This chain connects TRBV4-3 to TRBJ1-1, with a possible D match to TRBD1 (6 bases). V gave up 1 base and J gave up 1 base, with 13 bases separating them. The germline CDR1 and CDR2 sequences are LGHNA and YSLEER. CDR3 length equals 16 residues. DNA for the CDR3: TGCGCCAGCAGCCAAGCGGGGGGCCGCTCGAACACTGAAGCTTTCTTT. Its protein product is CASSQAGGRSNTEAFF.

V gene TRBV9 combines with J gene TRBJ2-7, with 9 bases that match TRBD1. J was trimmed by 2 bases and V by 5 bases; bases with no gene match: 8. Per the germline V gene, CDR1 is SGDLS and CDR2 is YYNGEE. This CDR3 region has 15 residues. In DNA form, the CDR3 reads TGTGCCAGCAGTCCCCTCGGGACAGGGCCCTACGAGCAGTACTTC. Its protein is CASSPLGTGPYEQYF.

This chain joins TRBV5-6 and TRBJ2-3; TRBD2 aligns across 8 bases. CDR1 and CDR2 (germline): SGHDT, YYEEEE. The V and J ends lost 6 bases and 4 bases, in that order; junction bases with no gene match: 10. This CDR3 is 15 amino acids long. CDR3 DNA sequence: TGTGCCAGCACCCGGACGAGCGGGAGTGCAGATACGCAGTATTTT. As protein: CASTRTSGSADTQYF.

The genes are TRBV6-1 and TRBJ1-2, with D hard to call. The CDR3 contains 12 residues. The germline V gene encodes CDR1 MNHNS and CDR2 SASEGT. Trimming took 1 base from V and 7 from J, leaving 7 bases between them. CDR3 protein: CASSEGLVGYTF. DNA of the CDR3: TGTGCCAGCAGTGAAGGGCTCGTTGGCTACACCTTC.

The rearrangement links TRBV4-2 to TRBJ1-3; possible D gene TRBD1, 5 bases. Per the germline V gene, CDR1 is LGHNA and CDR2 is YNFKEQ. The CDR3 is 15 amino acids. V lost 5 bases and J lost 0, with 11 bases in between. The CDR3 spells CASSTRALSGNTIYF. CDR3 sequence (DNA): TGTGCCAGCAGCACCAGGGCCCTCTCTGGAAACACCATATATTTT.

Comments on this clone: Other DNA sequences in this specimen translate into the identical CDR3. The rearrangement uses TRBV5-4 and TRBJ2-7; perhaps TRBD2 as D (5 bases). Looked up from germline, CDR1 is SGHNT and CDR2 is YYREEE (reference sequence). CDR3 length equals 14 residues. The germline V and J ends were trimmed by 1 base and 7 bases, with 15 bases remaining between them. CDR3 loop: CASSLSGIAREQYF. In DNA, the CDR3 is TGTGCCAGCAGCTTGAGTGGGATAGCGCGGGAGCAGTACTTC.